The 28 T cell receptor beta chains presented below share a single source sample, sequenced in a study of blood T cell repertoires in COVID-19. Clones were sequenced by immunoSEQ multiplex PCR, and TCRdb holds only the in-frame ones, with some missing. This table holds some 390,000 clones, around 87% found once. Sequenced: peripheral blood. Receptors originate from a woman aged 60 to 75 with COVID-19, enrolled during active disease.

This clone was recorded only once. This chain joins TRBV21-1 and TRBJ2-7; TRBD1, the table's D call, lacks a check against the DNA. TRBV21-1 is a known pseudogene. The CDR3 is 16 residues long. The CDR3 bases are TGTGCCAGCAGCCCCGCGTCGACAGGGATACTCTACGAGCAGTACTTC. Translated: CASSPASTGILYEQYF.

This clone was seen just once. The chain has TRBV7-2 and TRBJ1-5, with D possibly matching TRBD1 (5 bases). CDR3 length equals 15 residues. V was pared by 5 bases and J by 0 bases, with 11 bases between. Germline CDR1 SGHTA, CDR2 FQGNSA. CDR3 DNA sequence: TGTGCCAGCAGCCCCCGGGGGAATAGCAATCAGCCCCAGCATTTT. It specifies CASSPRGNSNQPQHF.

This chain's CDR3 is CASSIRTSQDTQYF. DNA for the CDR3: TGTGCCAGCAGCATTCGGACTAGTCAAGATACGCAGTATTTT. The chain has TRBV3-1 (or the pseudogene TRBV3-2) and TRBJ2-3; 7 bases are shared with TRBD2. The V segment lost 5 bases and the J segment 5 bases; nucleotides outside the gene matches: 7. This CDR3 contains 14 residues. Germline assignment: CDR1 LGHDT and CDR2 YNNKEL (reference sequence).

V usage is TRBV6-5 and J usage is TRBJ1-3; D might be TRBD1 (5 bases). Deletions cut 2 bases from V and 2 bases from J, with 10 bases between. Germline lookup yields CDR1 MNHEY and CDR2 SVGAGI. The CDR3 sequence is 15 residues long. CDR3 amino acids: CASSYDGRAGNTIYF. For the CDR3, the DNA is TGTGCCAGCAGTTACGATGGCAGGGCTGGAAACACCATATATTTT.

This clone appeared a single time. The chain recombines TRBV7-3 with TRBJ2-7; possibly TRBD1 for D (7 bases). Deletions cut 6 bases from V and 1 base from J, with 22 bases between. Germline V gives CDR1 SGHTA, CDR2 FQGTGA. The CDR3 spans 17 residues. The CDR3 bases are TGTGCCAGCAGTCGCGGGACAGTTTCTCTTCCTTCCTACGAGCAGTACTTC. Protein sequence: CASSRGTVSLPSYEQYF.

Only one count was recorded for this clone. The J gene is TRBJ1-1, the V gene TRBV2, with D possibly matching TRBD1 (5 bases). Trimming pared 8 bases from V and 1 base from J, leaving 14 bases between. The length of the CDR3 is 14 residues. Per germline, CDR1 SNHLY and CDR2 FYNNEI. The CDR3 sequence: CASWTYTGNTEAFF. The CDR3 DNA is TGTGCCAGCTGGACGTACACAGGGAACACTGAAGCTTTCTTT.

CDR3 DNA: TGTGCCAGCAGCAATGGGATCCGGGACAGGAAAAGCTACGAGCAGTACTTC. Its translation: CASSNGIRDRKSYEQYF. V gene TRBV21-1 combines with J gene TRBJ2-7; the table's TRBD1 call for D was not verified on the DNA. TRBV21-1 is a recognized pseudogene. The CDR3 length is 17 residues.

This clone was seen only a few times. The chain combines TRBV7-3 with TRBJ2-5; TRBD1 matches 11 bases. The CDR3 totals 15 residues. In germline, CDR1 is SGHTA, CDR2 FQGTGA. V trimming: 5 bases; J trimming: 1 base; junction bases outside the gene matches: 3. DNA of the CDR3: TGTGCCAGCAGCCCAGGGACAGGGGGCCAAGAGACCCAGTACTTC. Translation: CASSPGTGGQETQYF. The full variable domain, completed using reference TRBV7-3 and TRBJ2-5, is GAGVSQTPSNKVTEKGKYVELRCDPISGHTALYWYRQSLGQGPEFLIYFQGTGAADDSGLPNDRFFAVRPEGSVSTLKIQRTERGDSAVYLCASSPGTGGQETQYFGPGTRLLVL.

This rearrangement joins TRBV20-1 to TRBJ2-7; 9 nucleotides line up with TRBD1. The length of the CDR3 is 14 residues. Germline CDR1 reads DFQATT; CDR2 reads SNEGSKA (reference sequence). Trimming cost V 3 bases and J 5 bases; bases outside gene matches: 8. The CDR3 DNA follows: TGCAGTGCTAGTCAGGACAGGGGTTGGGACGAGCAGTACTTC. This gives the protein CSASQDRGWDEQYF.

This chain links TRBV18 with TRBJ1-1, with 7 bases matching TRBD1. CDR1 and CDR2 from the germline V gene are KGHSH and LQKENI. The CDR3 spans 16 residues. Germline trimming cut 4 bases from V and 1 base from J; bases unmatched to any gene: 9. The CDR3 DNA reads TGTGCCAGCTCACGATATAGGGACAGCTGGAACACTGAAGCTTTCTTT. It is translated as CASSRYRDSWNTEAFF. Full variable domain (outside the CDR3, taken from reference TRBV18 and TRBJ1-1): NAGVMQNPRHLVRRRGQEARLRCSPMKGHSHVYWYRQLPEEGLKFMVYLQKENIIDESGMPKERFSAEFPKEGPSILRIQQVVRGDSAAYFCASSRYRDSWNTEAFFGQGTRLTVV.

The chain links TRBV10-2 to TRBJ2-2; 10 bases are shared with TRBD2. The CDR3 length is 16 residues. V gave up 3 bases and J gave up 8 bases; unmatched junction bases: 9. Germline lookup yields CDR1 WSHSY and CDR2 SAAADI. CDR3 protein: CASSDVSGGATGELFF. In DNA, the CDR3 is TGCGCCAGCAGTGACGTAAGCGGGGGGGCAACTGGGGAGCTGTTTTTT.

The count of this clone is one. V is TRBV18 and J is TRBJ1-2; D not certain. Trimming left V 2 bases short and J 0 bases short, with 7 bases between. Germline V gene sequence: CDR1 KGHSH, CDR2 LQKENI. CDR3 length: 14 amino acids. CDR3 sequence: CASSPVTANYGYTF. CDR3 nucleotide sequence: TGTGCCAGCTCACCAGTCACAGCTAACTATGGCTACACCTTC.

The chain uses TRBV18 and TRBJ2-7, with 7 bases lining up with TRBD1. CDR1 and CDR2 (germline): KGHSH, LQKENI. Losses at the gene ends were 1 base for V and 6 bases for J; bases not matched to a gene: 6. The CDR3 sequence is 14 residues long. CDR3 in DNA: TGTGCCAGCTCACCACTCGGACAGGTGGTCGAGCAGTACTTC. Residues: CASSPLGQVVEQYF.

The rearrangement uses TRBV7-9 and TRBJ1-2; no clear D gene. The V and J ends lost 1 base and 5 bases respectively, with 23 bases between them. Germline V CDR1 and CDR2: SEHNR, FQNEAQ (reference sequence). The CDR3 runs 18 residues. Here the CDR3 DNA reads TGTGCCAGCAGCTTAGAGAGGTCGCGCGGCGGCTCAGAGTATGGCTACACCTTC. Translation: CASSLERSRGGSEYGYTF.

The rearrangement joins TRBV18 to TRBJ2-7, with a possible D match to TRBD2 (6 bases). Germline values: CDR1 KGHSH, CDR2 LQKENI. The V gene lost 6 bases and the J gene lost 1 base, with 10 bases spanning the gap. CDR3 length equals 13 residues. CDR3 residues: CASSRDGSYEQYF. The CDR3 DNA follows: TGTGCCAGCTCGCGGGACGGTTCCTACGAGCAGTACTTC.

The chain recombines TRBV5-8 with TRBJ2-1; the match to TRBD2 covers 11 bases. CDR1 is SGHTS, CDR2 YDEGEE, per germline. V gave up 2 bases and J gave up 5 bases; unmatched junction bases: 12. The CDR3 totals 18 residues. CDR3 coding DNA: TGTGCCAGCAGCTTATACCTAGCGGGGGGATTAGGTCACAATGAGCAGTTCTTC. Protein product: CASSLYLAGGLGHNEQFF.

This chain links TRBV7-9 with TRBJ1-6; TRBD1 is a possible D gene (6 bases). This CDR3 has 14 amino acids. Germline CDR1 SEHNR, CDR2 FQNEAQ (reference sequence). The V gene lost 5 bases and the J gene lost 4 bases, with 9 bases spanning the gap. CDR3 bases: TGTGCCAGCAGCCAAAGGGGGTATAATTCACCCCTCCACTTT. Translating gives CASSQRGYNSPLHF.

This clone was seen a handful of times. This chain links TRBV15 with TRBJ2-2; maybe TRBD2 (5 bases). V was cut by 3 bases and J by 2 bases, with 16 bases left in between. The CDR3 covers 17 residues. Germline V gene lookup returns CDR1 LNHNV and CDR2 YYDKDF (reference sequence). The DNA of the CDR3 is TGTGCCACCAGCAGGGGCCGGGGAAAAGGAAACACCGGGGAGCTGTTTTTT. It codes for CATSRGRGKGNTGELFF.

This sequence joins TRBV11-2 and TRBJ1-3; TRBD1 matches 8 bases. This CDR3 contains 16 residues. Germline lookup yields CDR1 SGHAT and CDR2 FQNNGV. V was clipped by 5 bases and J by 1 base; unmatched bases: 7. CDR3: CASSTDRAASGNTIYF. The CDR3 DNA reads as TGTGCCAGCAGCACGGACAGGGCGGCATCTGGAAACACCATATATTTT.

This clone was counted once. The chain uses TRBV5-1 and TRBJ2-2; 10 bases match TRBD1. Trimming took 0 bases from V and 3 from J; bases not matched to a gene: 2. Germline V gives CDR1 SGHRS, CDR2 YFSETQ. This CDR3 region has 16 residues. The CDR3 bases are TGCGCCAGCAGCTTGGAGGGACAGGGGCACACCGGGGAGCTGTTTTTT. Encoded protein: CASSLEGQGHTGELFF.

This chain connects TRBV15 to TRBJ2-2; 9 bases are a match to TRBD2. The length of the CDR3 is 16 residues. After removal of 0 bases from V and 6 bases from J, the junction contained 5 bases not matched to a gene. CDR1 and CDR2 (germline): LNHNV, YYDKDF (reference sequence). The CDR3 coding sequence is TGTGCCACCAGCAGAGATTCCGGCGGGGGGGCCGGGGAGCTGTTTTTT. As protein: CATSRDSGGGAGELFF. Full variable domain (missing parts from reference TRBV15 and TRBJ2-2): DAMVIQNPRYQVTQFGKPVTLSCSQTLNHNVMYWYQQKSSQAPKLLFHYYDKDFNNEADTPDNFQSRRPNTSFCFLDIRSPGLGDTAMYLCATSRDSGGGAGELFFGEGSRLTVL.

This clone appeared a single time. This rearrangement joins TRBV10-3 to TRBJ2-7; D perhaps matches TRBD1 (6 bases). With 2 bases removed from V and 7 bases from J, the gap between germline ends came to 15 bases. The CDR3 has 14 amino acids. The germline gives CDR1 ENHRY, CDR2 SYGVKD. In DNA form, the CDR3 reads TGTGCCATCAGTGAGGTCACAGGGTCATGGGAGCAGTACTTC. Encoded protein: CAISEVTGSWEQYF.

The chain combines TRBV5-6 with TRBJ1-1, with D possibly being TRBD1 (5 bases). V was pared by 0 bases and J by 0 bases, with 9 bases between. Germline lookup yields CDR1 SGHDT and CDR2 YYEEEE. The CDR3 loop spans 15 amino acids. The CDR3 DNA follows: TGTGCCAGCAGCTTGGGGGCAGGGCTGAACACTGAAGCTTTCTTT. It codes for CASSLGAGLNTEAFF.

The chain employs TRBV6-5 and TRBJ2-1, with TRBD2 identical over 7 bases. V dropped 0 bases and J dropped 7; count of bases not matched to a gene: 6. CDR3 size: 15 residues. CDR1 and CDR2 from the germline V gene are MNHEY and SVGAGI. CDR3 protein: CASSYSIDGGNEQFF. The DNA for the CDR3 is TGTGCCAGCAGTTACTCGATTGACGGGGGGAATGAGCAGTTCTTC.

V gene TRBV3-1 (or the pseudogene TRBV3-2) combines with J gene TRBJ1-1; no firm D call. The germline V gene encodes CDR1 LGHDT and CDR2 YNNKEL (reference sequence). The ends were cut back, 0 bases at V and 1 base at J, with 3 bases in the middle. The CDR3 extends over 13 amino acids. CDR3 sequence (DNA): TGTGCCAGCAGCCAAGACCGGAACACTGAAGCTTTCTTT. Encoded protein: CASSQDRNTEAFF.

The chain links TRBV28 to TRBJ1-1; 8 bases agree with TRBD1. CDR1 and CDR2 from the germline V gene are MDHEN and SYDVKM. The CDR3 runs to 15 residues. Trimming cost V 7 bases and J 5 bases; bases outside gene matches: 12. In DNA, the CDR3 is TGTGCCAGCACCCGAGCAGGGGGCCCAAAGACTGAAGCTTTCTTT. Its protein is CASTRAGGPKTEAFF.

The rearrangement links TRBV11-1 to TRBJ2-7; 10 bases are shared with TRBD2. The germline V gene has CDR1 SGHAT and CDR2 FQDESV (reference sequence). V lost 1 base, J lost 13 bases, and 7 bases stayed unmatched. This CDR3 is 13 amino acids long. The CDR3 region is CASSLVTSGESYF. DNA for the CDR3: TGTGCCAGCAGCTTAGTTACTAGCGGGGAAAGCTACTTC. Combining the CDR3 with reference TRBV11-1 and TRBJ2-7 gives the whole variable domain EAEVAQSPRYKITEKSQAVAFWCDPISGHATLYWYRQILGQGPELLVQFQDESVVDDSQLPKDRFSAERLKGVDSTLKIQPAELGDSAMYLCASSLVTSGESYFGPGTRLTVT.

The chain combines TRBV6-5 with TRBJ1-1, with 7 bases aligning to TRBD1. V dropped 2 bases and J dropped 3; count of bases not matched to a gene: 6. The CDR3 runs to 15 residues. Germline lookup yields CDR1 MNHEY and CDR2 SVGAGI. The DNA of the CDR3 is TGTGCCAGCAGTTACCCAGGGGGGATTGACACTGAAGCTTTCTTT. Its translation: CASSYPGGIDTEAFF.